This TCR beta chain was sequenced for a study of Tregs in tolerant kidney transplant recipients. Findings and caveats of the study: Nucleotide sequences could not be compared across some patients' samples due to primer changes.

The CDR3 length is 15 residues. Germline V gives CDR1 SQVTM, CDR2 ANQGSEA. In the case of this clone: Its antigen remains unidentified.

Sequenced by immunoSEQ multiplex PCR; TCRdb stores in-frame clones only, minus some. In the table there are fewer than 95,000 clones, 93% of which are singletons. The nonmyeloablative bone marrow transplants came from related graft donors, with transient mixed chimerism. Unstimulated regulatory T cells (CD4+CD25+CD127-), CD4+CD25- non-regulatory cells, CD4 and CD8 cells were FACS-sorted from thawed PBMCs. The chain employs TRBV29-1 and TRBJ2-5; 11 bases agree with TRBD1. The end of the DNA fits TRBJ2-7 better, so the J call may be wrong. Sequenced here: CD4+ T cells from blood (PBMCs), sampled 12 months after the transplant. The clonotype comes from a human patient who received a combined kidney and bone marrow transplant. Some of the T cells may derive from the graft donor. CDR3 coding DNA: TGCAGCGTTGAGAGGCCCGGGACAGGGGGCTACGAGCAGTACTTC. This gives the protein CSVERPGTGGYEQYF.